Following are 19 T cell receptor beta chains from one sample sequenced in a study of cytomegalovirus exposure and HLA in healthy donors. The primer mix had 60 Vbeta and 13 Jbeta primers. The repertoire was sequenced with immunoSEQ multiplex PCR; TCRdb's copy has only in-frame clones and lacks some. The sample holds more than 95,000 clones; 76% are singletons and the top ten take about 16%. Sequencing was performed on PBMCs. The receptor set was obtained from a man aged 45-60 years in good health and CMV-seropositive.

This clone appeared a single time. The V call is TRBV19, the J call TRBJ1-4, with TRBD1 matching 9 bases. The CDR3 is made up of 15 amino acids. J lost 7 bases, V lost 9 bases, and 12 bases had no gene match. CDR1 and CDR2 from the germline V gene are LNHDA and SQIVND (reference sequence). CDR3 sequence reads: CASLNTGDRAEKLFF. As DNA, the CDR3 is TGTGCCAGCCTTAATACTGGGGACAGGGCTGAAAAACTGTTTTTT.

This chain links TRBV5-1 with TRBJ2-7; 7 bases align to TRBD2. Per the germline V gene, CDR1 is SGHRS and CDR2 is YFSETQ. The CDR3 is made up of 14 amino acids. The ends lost 2 bases at V and 3 bases at J; junction bases unmatched: 5. CDR3 in DNA: TGCGCCAGCAGCTTAACAGCGGGGAACTACGAGCAGTACTTC. Its protein is CASSLTAGNYEQYF.

The chain has TRBV5-1 and TRBJ2-2; 9 positions match TRBD1. The V gene's germline CDR1 is SGHRS and CDR2 YFSETQ. With 0 bases clipped from V and 4 bases from J, the junction kept 4 bases outside the gene matches. The CDR3 sequence is 16 residues long. The CDR3 DNA is TGCGCCAGCAGCTTGGGTTTGACAGGGGGCACCGGGGAGCTGTTTTTT. Translated, it gives CASSLGLTGGTGELFF.

This rearrangement joins TRBV28 to TRBJ2-1; possible D gene TRBD2, 6 bases. In germline, CDR1 is MDHEN, CDR2 SYDVKM. V dropped 8 bases and J dropped 2 bases, with 13 bases sitting between them. The CDR3 consists of 14 residues. For the CDR3, the DNA is TGTGCCAGCCTTGAGGCGGGGACCTACAATGAGCAGTTCTTC. This sequence encodes CASLEAGTYNEQFF.

The V call is TRBV25-1, the J call TRBJ2-4; 7 nucleotides match TRBD2. The CDR3 loop spans 12 amino acids. Trimming at V came to 3 bases and at J to 9 bases, leaving 2 bases not matched to a gene. The germline V gene encodes CDR1 MGHDK and CDR2 SYGVNS. The CDR3 coding sequence is TGTGCCAGCAGTGATTTAGCGGGCATTCAGTACTTC. It is translated as CASSDLAGIQYF.

This clone has a handful of counts. This chain uses TRBV9 with TRBJ2-7; possible D gene TRBD2, 5 bases. Germline V lookup: CDR1 SGDLS, CDR2 YYNGEE. V was shortened by 4 bases and J by 5 bases, with 13 bases between the two germline ends. There are 13 residues in the CDR3. The CDR3 coding sequence is TGTGCCAGCAGCCTCGTAGGGAGCAACGAGCAGTACTTC. Encoded protein: CASSLVGSNEQYF.

The CDR3: CASSLEHRHYEQYF. CDR3 nucleotide sequence: TGTGCCAGCAGCTTAGAGCACAGACACTACGAGCAGTACTTC. The rearrangement joins TRBV11-2 to TRBJ2-7; D is unresolved. CDR1 and CDR2 (germline): SGHAT, FQNNGV. Trimming stripped 0 bases from V and 3 bases from J, with 9 bases between. The CDR3 consists of 14 residues.

The chain is built from TRBV10-2 and TRBJ1-3; D not certain. Germline V gene lookup returns CDR1 WSHSY and CDR2 SAAADI. The CDR3 has 15 residues. The V end was cut by 6 bases, the J end by 2 bases, with 14 bases between. Written as DNA, the CDR3 is TGCGCCAGCAGAGGAGGGCGCGCCCCTGGAAACACCATATATTTT. Its protein product is CASRGGRAPGNTIYF.

The chain links TRBV5-1 to TRBJ2-1; 8 bases line up with TRBD2. The CDR3 is 18 residues long. V lost 4 bases and J lost 3; bases outside the gene matches: 15. The germline V gene encodes CDR1 SGHRS and CDR2 YFSETQ. The CDR3 DNA sequence: TGCGCCAGCAGCCCGGGACAACCGGGACTAGGGAACTACAATGAGCAGTTCTTC. Protein product: CASSPGQPGLGNYNEQFF.

Points on this clone: The final CDR3 position lacks the conserved phenylalanine or tryptophan, pointing to a likely read error. It is unclear where the CDR3 begins or ends on the DNA, so no DNA is shown, and the CDR3 is as TCRdb lists it. V usage is TRBV7-9 and J usage is TRBJ2-3; the table gives TRBD2 as D, unverified against the DNA. Per the germline V gene, CDR1 is SEHNR and CDR2 is FQNEAQ (reference sequence). The length of the CDR3 is 15 amino acids, counting both ends. The CDR3 region is CASSLKRGAADTHYI.

By frequency in the sample, this clone is medium-sized. The chain recombines TRBV18 with TRBJ2-7, with 7 bases matching TRBD1. This CDR3 has 14 residues. The V gene end was trimmed by 3 bases and the J gene end by 0 bases; junction bases not matched to a gene: 2. CDR1 is KGHSH, CDR2 LQKENI, per germline. The CDR3 DNA reads TGTGCCAGCTCACCCGGGACAGACTCCTACGAGCAGTACTTC. Amino acid sequence: CASSPGTDSYEQYF.

CDR3 sequence: CASSQVGQGANNEQFF. The CDR3 coding sequence is TGCGCCAGCAGCCAAGTAGGACAGGGGGCGAACAATGAGCAGTTCTTC. This chain joins TRBV4-1 and TRBJ2-1; TRBD1 matches 11 bases. V trimming: 1 base; J trimming: 5 bases; junction bases outside the gene matches: 4. CDR1 MGHRA and CDR2 YSYEKL come from the germline V gene. The CDR3 consists of 16 residues.

J is TRBJ1-4 and V is TRBV29-1; tentatively, D is TRBD1 (5 bases). The CDR3 consists of 14 residues. V was clipped by 5 bases and J by 8 bases, with 18 bases between them. Germline V gene data show CDR1 as SQVTM and CDR2 as ANQGSEA. The CDR3 DNA is TGCAGCGTTCAAGCCCGGACAATTGACGAAAAACTGTTTTTT. Translation: CSVQARTIDEKLFF.

The V gene is TRBV11-3, the J gene TRBJ2-1, with 10 bases identical to TRBD2. The ends lost 2 bases at V and 9 bases at J; junction bases unmatched: 10. Germline V gene data show CDR1 as SGHNT and CDR2 as YENEEA. The CDR3 is 16 amino acids. This CDR3 reads CASSLYGLAEAGEQFF. The CDR3 DNA sequence: TGTGCCAGCAGCTTATACGGACTAGCGGAGGCGGGTGAGCAGTTCTTC.

CDR3 DNA: TGTGCCAGCAGCCGCACCGGCACTGAAGCTTTCTTT. Amino acid sequence: CASSRTGTEAFF. The chain uses TRBV6-5 and TRBJ1-1; D is uncertain. Germline CDR1 is MNHEY and CDR2 is SVGAGI. The CDR3 loop spans 12 amino acids. V lost 6 bases and J lost 4, with 9 bases in between.

The chain couples TRBV28 to TRBJ2-7; no reliable D call. CDR1 and CDR2 (germline): MDHEN, SYDVKM. Trimming took 5 bases from V and 0 from J, leaving 2 bases between them. CDR3 size: 11 residues. The CDR3 sequence is CASSHSYEQYF. The CDR3 DNA reads TGTGCCAGCAGTCACTCCTACGAGCAGTACTTC. Together with reference TRBV28 and TRBJ2-7, the CDR3 gives the full variable domain: DVKVTQSSRYLVKRTGEKVFLECVQDMDHENMFWYRQDPGLGLRLIYFSYDVKMKEKGDIPEGYSVSREKKERFSLILESASTNQTSMYLCASSHSYEQYFGPGTRLTVT.

The chain combines TRBV7-9 with TRBJ2-7; D unclear. Trimming left V 3 bases short and J 6 bases short, with 6 bases between. The germline gives CDR1 SEHNR, CDR2 FQNEAQ (reference sequence). The CDR3 contains 11 residues. In DNA form, the CDR3 reads TGTGCCAGCAGCTTTTCAGGCGAGCAGTACTTC. Translated, it gives CASSFSGEQYF.

The chain recombines TRBV5-1 with TRBJ1-2; a weak D match, TRBD1 (5 bases). The CDR3 is 16 residues long. Per the germline V gene, CDR1 is SGHRS and CDR2 is YFSETQ. The V end lost 0 bases, the J end lost 4 bases, and 16 bases lay between the germline ends. The CDR3 spells CASSLGSGYQGYGYTF. In DNA form, the CDR3 reads TGCGCCAGCAGCTTGGGGTCAGGCTACCAGGGCTATGGCTACACCTTC. The full variable domain, in which reference TRBV5-1 and TRBJ1-2 provide the parts outside the CDR3, is KAGVTQTPRYLIKTRGQQVTLSCSPISGHRSVSWYQQTPGQGLQFLFEYFSETQRNKGNFPGRFSGRQFSNSRSEMNVSTLELGDSALYLCASSLGSGYQGYGYTFGSGTRLTVV.

The rearrangement joins TRBV20-1 to TRBJ2-7; D is unclear. Germline V CDR1 and CDR2: DFQATT, SNEGSKA (reference sequence). V shed 5 bases and J shed 3 bases, with 5 bases lying between them. The CDR3 has 10 residues. Written as DNA, the CDR3 is TGCAGTGCTGAGAACTACGAGCAGTACTTC. Its translation is CSAENYEQYF.